The T cell receptor (beta chain) under discussion was sequenced for a study of CD8+CD57+ T cells in acquired aplastic anemia (dated by TCRdb to the late 2010s). About the study as a whole: Extracted DNA from sorted CD4+ and CD8+ cells averaged around 3.3 ug, ranging from roughly 0.19 to 27.4 ug. Healthy donor samples averaged roughly 9.9 million reads for CD4+ and 11 million to 14 million for CD8+ cells. Here is what the overall study found, with its caveats: Around 30 CD8+ CDR3 sequences were found in both patients and controls but appeared to be highly expressed in patients and within the immunodominant clones of the patients. CD8+ Simpson's diversity did not differ significantly between patients and healthy controls (P=0.060).

This clonotype was counted at least ten times. No antigen is known for it. Base qualities are not recorded, but no much larger clone differs from it by a single base. The study deep-sequenced TCR repertoires of sorted CD4+ and CD8+ blood T cells from severe aplastic anemia patients and healthy subjects. Ficoll-Paque density gradient centrifugation was used to isolate peripheral blood mononuclear cells. Before DNA extraction, CD4+ and CD8+ T cells were sorted with FACS or magnetic beads. Profiling of TCR beta VDJ combinations and CDR3 sequences used genomic DNA as the template. TCR repertoire sequencing was run on an Illumina HiSeq 2000. In the source study's methods: TRBV/TRBJ rearrangement plots, CDR3 size and DJ length profiles, and Simpson's diversity index were used to evaluate the repertoires. The most abundant DNA sequence in the deep sequencing data was defined as the immunodominant clone. CDR3 amino acid sequences were checked for sharing across subjects and were also compared against the VDJdb database and published repertoires. TCRdb reprocessing: public reads trimmed at Q25 with fastp, clones called with MiXCR, in-frame beta chains kept. Rows are unified per CDR3 protein, each entry keeping the most common DNA and genes. V and J calls and clone size were set by TCRdb, not the authors. The sample records some 240,000 distinct CDR3 sequences, 30% to 40% of which are singletons. The ten largest clones represent 1.1% of the sample.

CDR3 length: 12 amino acids, cysteine to phenylalanine. Solely the CDR3 DNA is kept, with 36 bases framed from the first base. Relative to germline, V is 7 bases shorter and J is 4 bases shorter, with 8 bases between their ends. CDR1 and CDR2, looked up from the germline V gene, are MNHNS and SASEGT. The receptor's source is a human donor in good health, serving as a control. This sequence uses TRBV6-1 and TRBJ1-5; confidence is insufficient to name the D gene. Sequenced input: sorted CD4+, CD8+, or CD8+CD57+ T cells (not recorded which) from PBMCs. The encoded CDR3 is CASKSQNQPQHF. The DNA reads as follows: TGTGCCAGCAAGAGTCAGAATCAGCCCCAGCATTTT.